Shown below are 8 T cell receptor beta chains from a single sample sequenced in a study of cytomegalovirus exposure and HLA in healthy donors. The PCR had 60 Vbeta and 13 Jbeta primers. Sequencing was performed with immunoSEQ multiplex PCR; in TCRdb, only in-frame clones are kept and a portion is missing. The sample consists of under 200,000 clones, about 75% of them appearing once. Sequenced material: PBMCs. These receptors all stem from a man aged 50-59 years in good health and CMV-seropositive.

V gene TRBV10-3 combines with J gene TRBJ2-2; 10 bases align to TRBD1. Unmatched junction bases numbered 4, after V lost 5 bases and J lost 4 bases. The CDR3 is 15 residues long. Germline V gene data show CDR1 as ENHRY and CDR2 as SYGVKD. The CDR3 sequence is CAISFGTGATGELFF. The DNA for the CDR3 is TGTGCCATCAGTTTCGGGACAGGGGCCACCGGGGAGCTGTTTTTT.

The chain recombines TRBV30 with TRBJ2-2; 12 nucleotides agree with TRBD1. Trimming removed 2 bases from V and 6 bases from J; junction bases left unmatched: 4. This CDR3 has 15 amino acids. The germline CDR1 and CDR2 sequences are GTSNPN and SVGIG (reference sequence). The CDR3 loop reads CAWSLGQGASGELFF. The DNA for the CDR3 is TGTGCCTGGAGTCTGGGACAGGGGGCATCCGGGGAGCTGTTTTTT.

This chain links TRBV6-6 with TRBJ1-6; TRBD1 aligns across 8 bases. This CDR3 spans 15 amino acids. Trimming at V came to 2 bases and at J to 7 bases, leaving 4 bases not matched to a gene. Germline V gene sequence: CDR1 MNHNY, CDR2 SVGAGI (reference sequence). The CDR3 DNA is TGTGCCAGCAGTTACACGACAGGGGCAAATTCACCCCTCCACTTT. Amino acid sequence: CASSYTTGANSPLHF.

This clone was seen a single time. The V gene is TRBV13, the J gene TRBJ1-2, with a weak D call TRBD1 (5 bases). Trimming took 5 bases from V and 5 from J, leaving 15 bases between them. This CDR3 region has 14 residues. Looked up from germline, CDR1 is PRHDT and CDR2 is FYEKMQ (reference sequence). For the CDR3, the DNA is TGTGCCAGCAGCGAAACGACAGAACCTTATGGCTACACCTTC. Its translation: CASSETTEPYGYTF.

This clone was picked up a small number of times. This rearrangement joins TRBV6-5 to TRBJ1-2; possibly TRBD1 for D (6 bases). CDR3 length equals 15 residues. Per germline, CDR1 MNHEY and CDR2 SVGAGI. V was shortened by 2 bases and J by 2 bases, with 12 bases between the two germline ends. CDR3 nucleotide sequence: TGTGCCAGCAGTTACGAGGCCAGGGGCAACTATGGCTACACCTTC. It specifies CASSYEARGNYGYTF.

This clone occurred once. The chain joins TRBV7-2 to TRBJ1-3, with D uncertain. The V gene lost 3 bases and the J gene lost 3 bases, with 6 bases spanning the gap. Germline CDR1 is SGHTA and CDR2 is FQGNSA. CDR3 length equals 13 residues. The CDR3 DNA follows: TGTGCCAGCAGCTTTTTGTATGGAAACACCATATATTTT. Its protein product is CASSFLYGNTIYF.

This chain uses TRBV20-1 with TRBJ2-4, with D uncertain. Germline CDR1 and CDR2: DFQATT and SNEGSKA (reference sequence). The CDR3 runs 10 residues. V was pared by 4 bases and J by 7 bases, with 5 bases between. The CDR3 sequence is CSATRNIQYF. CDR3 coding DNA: TGCAGTGCTACCCGGAACATTCAGTACTTC.

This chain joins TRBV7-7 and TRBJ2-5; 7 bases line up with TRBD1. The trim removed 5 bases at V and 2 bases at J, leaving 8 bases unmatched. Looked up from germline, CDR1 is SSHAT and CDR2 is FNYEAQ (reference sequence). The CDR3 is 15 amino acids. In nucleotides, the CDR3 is TGTGCCAGCAGCCGTTCCCGGGACAGACAAGAGACCCAGTACTTC. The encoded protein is CASSRSRDRQETQYF.